This T cell receptor beta chain was observed in a study of shared clonotypes between healthy human individuals. Notes on the study in general: In a few donors, around 5% of naive CD4 clonotypes appeared in common. Generation probability values for non-shared clonotypes were lower than those for clonotypes shared by all four donors.

Caucasian adults living in Nashville, Tennessee, provided all samples. Comment on this clone: Antigen: not known.

For sorted subsets, 150 to 200 ng DNA per replicate equaled roughly 30,000 T cell genomes. Generated by immunoSEQ multiplex PCR, the TCRdb table keeps only in-frame clones and is missing some. Of fewer than 200,000 clones in the sample, about 66% are singletons; the top ten hold about 9.4%. The CDR3 sequence is 13 residues long. V was cut by 10 bases and J by 6 bases, with 15 bases left in between. The germline gives CDR1 ENHRY, CDR2 SYGVKD. Input material: memory CD4+ T cells sorted from blood. Subset denoted: CD45RA-negative fraction. This TCR was recovered from a man aged 25-40 years in good health. The rearrangement uses TRBV10-3 and TRBJ1-4, with D tentatively TRBD1 (5 bases). The CDR3 sequence is CATARDGDEKLFF. The CDR3 bases are TGTGCCACGGCTAGGGACGGAGATGAAAAACTGTTTTTT.